Listed below are T cell receptor beta chains from one sample, sequenced in a study of T cell responses to AZD1222 COVID-19 vaccine. Clones were read by immunoSEQ multiplex PCR, and TCRdb kept only the in-frame ones, dropping some. The sample records roughly 160,000 clones, roughly 90% being singletons. The specimen comprised peripheral blood, sampled on day 0 of AZD1222 vaccination. Source of these receptors: an adult in good health. CDR3s include the opening cysteine and the closing phenylalanine or tryptophan. D genes are given only for firm matches. Clone size is not always given. Where it is, it says once, few, many or a class for expanded clones.

d_call j_call clone_size v_call cdr3_aa cdr3_nt
TRBD1 TRBJ2-5 - TRBV6-4 CASSRDRGETQYF TGTGCCAGCAGCAGGGACAGGGGGGAGACCCAGTACTTC
- TRBJ1-1 - TRBV28 CASSLNPAEAFF TGTGCCAGCAGTTTAAATCCGGCTGAAGCTTTCTTT
TRBD1 TRBJ2-1 - TRBV5-8 CASSLALGGQGGYNEQFF TGTGCCAGCAGCTTGGCATTGGGGGGACAGGGGGGATACAATGAGCAGTTCTTC
- TRBJ1-4 - TRBV5-4 CASSLMGAAEKLFF TGTGCCAGCAGCTTGATGGGGGCAGCAGAAAAACTGTTTTTT
TRBD1 TRBJ2-2 once TRBV10-3 CAITGQGNTGELFF TGTGCCATCACCGGACAGGGGAACACCGGGGAGCTGTTTTTT
- TRBJ1-1 - TRBV24-1 CATRPAQGMNTEAFF TGTGCCACCCGACCTGCCCAGGGAATGAACACTGAAGCTTTCTTT
- TRBJ2-1 - TRBV7-8 CASSPAGGDSYNEQFF TGTGCCAGCAGCCCCGCCGGGGGGGACAGTTACAATGAGCAGTTCTTC
- TRBJ2-6 - TRBV29-1 CSVDAGGANVLTF TGCAGCGTTGACGCCGGTGGGGCCAACGTCCTGACTTTC
TRBD1 TRBJ2-7 - TRBV4-3 CASSQDHRGPYEQYF TGCGCCAGCAGCCAAGACCACAGGGGACCCTACGAGCAGTACTTC
- TRBJ1-3 - TRBV6-5 CASSRDVDSGNTIYF TGTGCCAGCAGCCGCGACGTGGACTCTGGAAACACCATATATTTT
TRBD2 TRBJ2-1 - TRBV19 CASTIDRLAGGRNEQFF TGTGCCAGTACCATCGACCGACTAGCGGGAGGGCGGAATGAGCAGTTCTTC
- TRBJ1-2 - TRBV7-2 CASSPRRGTNYGYTF TGTGCCAGCAGCCCTAGACGGGGTACTAACTATGGCTACACCTTC
- TRBJ1-5 - TRBV4-3 CASSQGGTNQPQHF TGCGCCAGCAGCCAAGGGGGGACTAATCAGCCCCAGCATTTT
- TRBJ2-5 - TRBV28 CATRTGPQETQYF TGTGCCACCAGAACAGGGCCCCAAGAGACCCAGTACTTC
- TRBJ2-7 - TRBV2 CASSEGTESYEQYF TGTGCCAGCAGTGAAGGGACAGAATCTTACGAGCAGTACTTC
- TRBJ1-2 - TRBV19 CASSDRDINYGYTF TGTGCCAGTAGTGACCGGGACATTAACTATGGCTACACCTTC
- TRBJ1-2 - TRBV7-9 CASSFAGANYGYTF TGTGCCAGCAGTTTCGCCGGGGCTAACTATGGCTACACCTTC
- TRBJ1-6 - TRBV12-3/TRBV12-4 CASSLGQNSPLHF TGTGCCAGCAGTTTGGGACAAAATTCACCCCTCCACTTT
- TRBJ1-5 - TRBV19 CASSSQGTGNQPQHF TGTGCCAGTAGTAGCCAAGGCACAGGGAATCAGCCCCAGCATTTT
- TRBJ1-5 - TRBV6-2/TRBV6-3 CASSVLGYGDQPQHF TGTGCCAGCAGTGTACTGGGCTATGGGGATCAGCCCCAGCATTTT
- TRBJ1-2 - TRBV12-3/TRBV12-4 CASSLQSYGYTF TGTGCCAGCAGTTTACAGTCATATGGCTACACCTTC
- TRBJ2-2 - TRBV5-4 CASSFGGEYSGELFF TGTGCCAGCAGCTTCGGAGGGGAATATAGCGGGGAGCTGTTTTTT
TRBD1 TRBJ2-7 - TRBV27 CASSLTPTGAEQYF TGTGCCAGCAGTTTAACCCCCACAGGGGCCGAGCAGTACTTC